Each of the 30 T cell receptor beta chains below was sequenced from the same sample in a study of CXCR3-negative and CXCR3-positive naive CD8 T cells (dated by TCRdb to about 2019). General conclusions and limits of the study: TRB CDR3s from CXCR3-positive naive cells showed higher hydrophobicity (lower Kidera factor 4), lower energy, and higher strength and volume indices than CXCR3-negative naive cells.

TCRdb records NextSeq 550 as the sequencer. The Human TCR Profiling Kit (MiLaboratory) was used to make UMI-labeled 5' RACE TRB cDNA libraries. The reads went through TCRdb reprocessing, and each CDR3 protein sequence gets one entry with no DNA. The sample table records thousands of distinct CDR3 sequences. The ten largest clones represent over 2% of the sample. These receptors lack a known antigen. Sequenced input: naive CXCR3+ CD8+ T cells from blood. Read against the paper, the sample's cell subset or site label means: CD45RO-CCR7+CD27+CD95- naive CD8+ T cells expressing CXCR3 (TNR3+). These receptors were obtained from a human donor in good health. Some clones in this sample may be carry-over from other donors' samples.

The chain joins TRBV9 to TRBJ1-2; TCRdb's D call of TRBD1 is untestable without DNA. Per germline, CDR1 SGDLS and CDR2 YYNGEE. The CDR3 has 15 residues. The chain's CDR3 is CASSGYRAISYGYTF.

The chain recombines TRBV6-2 or TRBV6-3 with TRBJ2-1; TCRdb outputs TRBD1, but without DNA this stays unchecked. The CDR3 loop spans 13 amino acids. Germline V lookup: CDR1 MNHEY, CDR2 SVGEGT. CDR3 protein: CASSFGGRNEQFF.

CDR3 sequence: CSAETSPYEQYF. The rearrangement links TRBV29-1 to TRBJ2-7; TCRdb designates TRBD2, a call that cannot be tested without DNA. The CDR3 contains 12 residues. Germline CDR1 reads SQVTM; CDR2 reads ANQGSEA.

This clonotype is classed as medium-sized by frequency. V gene TRBV5-4 combines with J gene TRBJ2-7. Germline CDR1 and CDR2: SGHNT and YYREEE (reference sequence). This CDR3 has 12 residues. The CDR3 sequence is CASSLSSYEQYF.

V usage is TRBV15 and J usage is TRBJ2-7; checking the TCRdb D call of TRBD1 is not possible without DNA. This CDR3 has 15 residues. CDR1 is LNHNV, CDR2 YYDKDF, per germline (reference sequence). CDR3 in amino acids: CATSRVTDRHYEQYF.

V gene TRBV19 combines with J gene TRBJ1-1; TCRdb's D call, TRBD1, is unchecked because there is no DNA. This CDR3 contains 16 residues. Germline CDR1 reads LNHDA; CDR2 reads SQIVND (reference sequence). CDR3 loop: CASSRDREVANTEAFF.

This rearrangement joins TRBV2 to TRBJ2-1; there is no DNA to check the TCRdb D call of TRBD2. Germline V lookup: CDR1 SNHLY, CDR2 FYNNEI. The CDR3 is made up of 14 amino acids. CDR3 loop: CASRRTSGSNEQFF.

V gene TRBV27 combines with J gene TRBJ2-7; the TCRdb call, TRBD2, lacks DNA for checking. Germline V gene lookup returns CDR1 MNHEY and CDR2 SMNVEV (reference sequence). The CDR3 loop spans 14 amino acids. CDR3 in amino acids: CASSLASPPYEQYF.

The genes are TRBV5-1 and TRBJ2-5; lacking DNA, the TRBD2 call made by TCRdb goes unchecked. The CDR3 totals 14 residues. Germline-derived CDR1 and CDR2 are SGHRS and YFSETQ. CDR3 region: CASSTGTAVLSEYF.

V gene TRBV18 combines with J gene TRBJ2-7. Germline CDR1 is KGHSH and CDR2 is LQKENI. The CDR3 length is 14 residues. This chain's CDR3 is CASSLRTESYEQYF. Filled out from reference TRBV18 and TRBJ2-7, the complete variable domain reads NAGVMQNPRHLVRRRGQEARLRCSPMKGHSHVYWYRQLPEEGLKFMVYLQKENIIDESGMPKERFSAEFPKEGPSILRIQQVVRGDSAAYFCASSLRTESYEQYFGPGTRLTVT.

The rearrangement links TRBV20-1 to TRBJ2-1; lacking DNA, the TRBD2 call made by TCRdb goes unchecked. This CDR3 spans 11 amino acids. Germline CDR1 reads DFQATT; CDR2 reads SNEGSKA (reference sequence). The CDR3 here is CSAPYPYEQFF.

The chain combines TRBV20-1 with TRBJ1-1; TCRdb reports TRBD1, a call that lacks DNA to check it against. Germline CDR1 is DFQATT and CDR2 is SNEGSKA (reference sequence). The CDR3 has 16 residues. This CDR3 is CSARDFTGLGGTEAFF.

Measured by frequency, this clonotype is medium-sized. This sequence joins TRBV28 and TRBJ1-4. Germline V gene lookup returns CDR1 MDHEN and CDR2 SYDVKM. This CDR3 is built from 15 residues. The CDR3 loop is CASSSEPATNEKLFF.

The chain joins TRBV13 to TRBJ2-1; TCRdb selects TRBD1, and the lack of DNA leaves this call unchecked. The CDR3 is 13 residues long. Per germline, CDR1 PRHDT and CDR2 FYEKMQ (reference sequence). The chain's CDR3 is CASSSTGINEQFF.

By frequency, this clonotype registers medium-sized. The chain carries TRBV29-1 and TRBJ2-5; without DNA, the TCRdb call of TRBD2 cannot be checked. Germline V gene data show CDR1 as SQVTM and CDR2 as ANQGSEA. The CDR3 contains 13 residues. This CDR3 is CSVETSGKEGQYF.

This clonotype shows up as medium-sized (0.01 to 0.1%) by frequency. The chain is built from TRBV20-1 and TRBJ2-4. The CDR3 spans 14 residues. The germline gives CDR1 DFQATT, CDR2 SNEGSKA (reference sequence). This CDR3 is CSARGSIAKNIQYF.

The CDR3 is CASSLFSYNEQFF. The gene calls are TRBV12-3 or TRBV12-4 and TRBJ2-1. There are 13 residues in the CDR3.

This clonotype shows up as medium-sized (0.01 to 0.1%) by frequency. The CDR3 reads CSAWGAGGSYGYTF. This chain uses TRBV20-1 with TRBJ1-2; there is no DNA to check the TCRdb D call of TRBD1. Germline V lookup: CDR1 DFQATT, CDR2 SNEGSKA (reference sequence). The CDR3 totals 14 residues.

The rearrangement uses TRBV4-2 and TRBJ1-1; the TRBD1 assignment by TCRdb is unverifiable without DNA. The CDR3 length is 16 residues. Per germline, CDR1 LGHNA and CDR2 YNFKEQ. CDR3: CASSQQPGTGPTEAFF.

This clonotype ranks as medium-sized (0.01 to 0.1%) in terms of frequency. This chain uses TRBV10-1 with TRBJ2-2; TCRdb designates TRBD1, a call that cannot be tested without DNA. Germline CDR1 is WNHNN and CDR2 is SYGVQD (reference sequence). The CDR3 consists of 15 residues. This chain's CDR3 is CASSDRTDHTGELFF.

The rearrangement joins TRBV20-1 to TRBJ1-1. Germline-derived CDR1 and CDR2 are DFQATT and SNEGSKA (reference sequence). The CDR3 is made up of 13 amino acids. The chain's CDR3 is CSARGARRTEAFF.

The gene calls are TRBV21-1 and TRBJ2-1; the TCRdb call, TRBD1, lacks DNA for checking. TRBV21-1 is reported as a pseudogene. The CDR3 contains 19 residues. The CDR3: CASSTSPPLQGPIYNEQFF.

The rearrangement joins TRBV29-1 to TRBJ2-7; TCRdb calls TRBD1, which cannot be checked without DNA. CDR3 length: 12 amino acids. CDR1 and CDR2 (germline): SQVTM, ANQGSEA. CDR3 sequence: CSVAGQTLEQYF.

Measured by frequency, this clonotype is medium-sized. The rearrangement links TRBV6-6 to TRBJ2-7; without DNA, the TCRdb call of TRBD1 cannot be checked. The CDR3 is 14 amino acids. Germline lookup yields CDR1 MNHNY and CDR2 SVGAGI (reference sequence). CDR3 protein: CASSWTGLDYEQYF.

This clonotype is identified as medium-sized from frequency. The chain is built from TRBV5-1 and TRBJ2-7; TCRdb gives TRBD2 as the D gene, but with no DNA this cannot be confirmed. This CDR3 comprises 15 residues. Per the germline V gene, CDR1 is SGHRS and CDR2 is YFSETQ. CDR3 sequence reads: CASSLAPSGGYEQYF.

The chain's CDR3 is CASSPMEGVRNTGELFF. The rearrangement uses TRBV18 and TRBJ2-2; TCRdb indicates TRBD1, and absent DNA this call remains unverified. CDR3 length: 17 amino acids. CDR1 is KGHSH, CDR2 LQKENI, per germline.

In terms of frequency, this clonotype is medium-sized. V usage is TRBV29-1 and J usage is TRBJ2-3; TCRdb picks TRBD1, but there is no DNA to check that call. This CDR3 has 13 amino acids. Germline CDR1 is SQVTM and CDR2 is ANQGSEA. CDR3 loop: CSVPARSTDTQYF.

This clonotype is deemed medium-sized by its frequency. The rearrangement links TRBV29-1 to TRBJ1-2; TCRdb designates TRBD1, a call that cannot be tested without DNA. The V gene's germline CDR1 is SQVTM and CDR2 ANQGSEA. CDR3 length equals 14 residues. The chain's CDR3 is CSATGGDDNYGYTF.

The CDR3 loop reads CSARAYGLAGRETQYF. The genes are TRBV20-1 and TRBJ2-5; TCRdb proposes TRBD2, but this gene call is untestable without DNA. The CDR3 extends over 16 amino acids. In germline, CDR1 is DFQATT, CDR2 SNEGSKA (reference sequence).

The chain carries TRBV3-1 and TRBJ2-5; TCRdb calls TRBD1, which cannot be checked without DNA. The CDR3 spans 15 residues. CDR1 is LGHDT, CDR2 YNNKEL, per germline (reference sequence). The CDR3 loop is CASSQEPGGIETQYF.